This TCR beta chain was sequenced in a study of cytomegalovirus exposure and HLA in healthy donors. It was with 60 Vbeta and 13 Jbeta primers that the PCR ran. Assay used: immunoSEQ multiplex PCR; TCRdb lists only in-frame clones, some missing. The data hold about 160,000 clones, with approximately 80% observed a single time. This CDR3 spans 16 amino acids. Material: PBMCs. The clonotype originates from a young man in good health and CMV-seropositive. The gene calls are TRBV21-1 and TRBJ1-1; TRBD1 is the table's D call and was not checked against the DNA. TRBV21-1 is a recognized pseudogene. The CDR3 region is CASSIGGTERNTEAFF. Here the CDR3 DNA reads TGTGCCAGCAGCATTGGAGGGACAGAGAGGAACACTGAAGCTTTCTTT.